The 29 T cell receptor beta chains below were found in one sample sequenced in a study of beta chain features in type 1 diabetes. The study reverse transcribed the entire isolated RNA, so it sequenced expressed TCRB transcripts. Assay: immunoSEQ multiplex PCR; the TCRdb copy retains only in-frame clones and omits some. This table has some 250,000 clones, roughly 10% appearing once. Study-wide results and caveats: Moderate yet significant TCRB CDR3 shortening was seen in Type 1 diabetes patients in all four CD4+ subsets.

No antigen is known for these receptors. Sequences were obtained from naive CD4+ T cells from blood. These receptors all come from a man younger than 45 with type 1 diabetes.

This chain joins TRBV12-5 and TRBJ1-2, with a weak D call TRBD1 (5 bases). The ends were cut back, 5 bases at V and 3 bases at J, with 25 bases in the middle. The CDR3 is 18 residues long. The germline gives CDR1 LGHNT, CDR2 FRNRAP. This chain's CDR3 is CASGLLRRGVGVDYGYTF. CDR3 nucleotides: TGTGCTAGTGGTCTCCTGAGGAGGGGAGTTGGTGTTGACTATGGCTACACCTTC.

In its sample, this clone was seen a few times. The CDR3 nucleotides are TGCGCCAGCAGTCAAGGGACAGGGGTCGGGGCCAACGTCCTGACTTTC. Its protein product is CASSQGTGVGANVLTF. This chain links TRBV23-1 with TRBJ2-6, with 10 bases matching TRBD1. TRBV23-1 is assigned to the ORF class and has an uncertain function. With V trimmed by 2 bases and J by 4 bases, 2 bases remained unmatched. The CDR3 length is 16 residues.

This clone has more than one count but fewer than ten. As DNA, the CDR3 is TGCGCCAGCAGTGAGTCGTATTGGAGTGACAATGAGCAGTTCTTC. Amino acid sequence: CASSESYWSDNEQFF. This rearrangement joins TRBV10-2 to TRBJ2-1, with D unresolved. The CDR3 has 15 amino acids. Germline-derived CDR1 and CDR2 are WSHSY and SAAADI. V was shortened by 0 bases and J by 5 bases, with 11 bases between the two germline ends.

This chain connects TRBV5-6 to TRBJ1-6, with D unresolved. V was pared by 0 bases and J by 7 bases, with 8 bases between. This CDR3 comprises 14 residues. Germline lookup yields CDR1 SGHDT and CDR2 YYEEEE. CDR3 bases: TGTGCCAGCAGCTTGGGTCGGAGGAATTCACCCCTCCACTTT. This gives the protein CASSLGRRNSPLHF.

The V call is TRBV10-3, the J call TRBJ2-7; 11 bases map to TRBD1. After removal of 10 bases from V and 2 bases from J, the junction contained 7 bases not matched to a gene. Germline assignment: CDR1 ENHRY and CDR2 SYGVKD. The CDR3 sequence is 14 residues long. The CDR3 loop is CATVKGQGAYEQYF. The CDR3 DNA sequence: TGTGCCACCGTCAAGGGACAGGGGGCCTACGAGCAGTACTTC.

This sequence joins TRBV5-6 and TRBJ2-7, with D perhaps matching TRBD1 (6 bases). The V end lost 4 bases, the J end lost 3 bases, and 17 bases lay between the germline ends. The germline gives CDR1 SGHDT, CDR2 YYEEEE. The CDR3 covers 15 residues. The CDR3 here is CASSRTALVIYEQYF. The CDR3 DNA sequence: TGTGCCAGCAGCCGGACAGCACTAGTAATCTACGAGCAGTACTTC. Looking up the rest from reference TRBV5-6 and TRBJ2-7 gives the full variable domain: DAGVTQSPTHLIKTRGQQVTLRCSPKSGHDTVSWYQQALGQGPQFIFQYYEEEERQRGNFPDRFSGHQFPNYSSELNVNALLLGDSALYLCASSRTALVIYEQYFGPGTRLTVT.

This clone showed up just a few times. The chain employs TRBV6-6 and TRBJ1-5, with TRBD1 as a possible D gene (5 bases). The CDR3 runs to 16 residues. V shed 6 bases and J shed 0 bases, with 15 bases lying between them. Per the germline V gene, CDR1 is MNHNY and CDR2 is SVGAGI (reference sequence). Written as DNA, the CDR3 is TGTGCCAGCAGCCCTGACAGCTTTTATAGCAATCAGCCCCAGCATTTT. It yields the protein CASSPDSFYSNQPQHF.

This chain joins TRBV29-1 and TRBJ2-5; 8 bases line up with TRBD2. Unmatched junction bases numbered 10, after V lost 2 bases and J lost 5 bases. The CDR3 is made up of 15 amino acids. Germline lookup yields CDR1 SQVTM and CDR2 ANQGSEA. The CDR3 DNA is TGCAGCGTTGAAAGGGTAGCGGGGCCGGGGGAGACCCAGTACTTC. It encodes CSVERVAGPGETQYF. Looking up the rest from reference TRBV29-1 and TRBJ2-5 gives the full variable domain: SAVISQKPSRDICQRGTSLTIQCQVDSQVTMMFWYRQQPGQSLTLIATANQGSEATYESGFVIDKFPISRPNLTFSTLTVSNMSPEDSSIYLCSVERVAGPGETQYFGPGTRLLVL.

The chain links TRBV7-9 to TRBJ1-1; the D is unclear. The CDR3 has 13 residues. Trimming took off 3 bases at V and 5 bases at J, with 10 bases between the two ends. The V gene's germline CDR1 is SEHNR and CDR2 FQNEAQ (reference sequence). CDR3 sequence: CASSFSGDTEAFF. The CDR3 nucleotides are TGTGCCAGCAGCTTCTCCGGGGATACTGAAGCTTTCTTT.

This clone is a singleton in its sample. This chain joins TRBV6-1 and TRBJ2-2, with D perhaps matching TRBD2 (5 bases). The CDR3 is 13 residues long. Germline V gene lookup returns CDR1 MNHNS and CDR2 SASEGT. Deletions cut 5 bases from V and 6 bases from J, with 10 bases between. As DNA, the CDR3 is TGTGCCAGCAGTACTAGTTTCGCCGGGGAGCTGTTTTTT. It is translated as CASSTSFAGELFF.

This clone has only a few counts. The V gene is TRBV5-1, the J gene TRBJ1-2; D gene uncertain. V was clipped by 4 bases and J by 0 bases, with 7 bases between them. CDR1 is SGHRS and CDR2 is YFSETQ in the germline V gene. CDR3 length: 13 amino acids. The CDR3 is CASSGGPNYGYTF. For the CDR3, the DNA is TGCGCCAGCAGCGGCGGCCCTAACTATGGCTACACCTTC.

This clone was found a few times. This sequence joins TRBV6-5 and TRBJ2-7; D is possibly TRBD1 (7 bases). The CDR3 totals 14 residues. Per the germline V gene, CDR1 is MNHEY and CDR2 is SVGAGI. V lost 6 bases, J lost 1 base, and 13 bases lay in between. The CDR3 is CASRLPGGSYEQYF. CDR3 DNA sequence: TGTGCCAGCAGACTCCCAGGGGGGTCCTACGAGCAGTACTTC.

This clone has more than one count but fewer than ten. The V call is TRBV2, the J call TRBJ2-1; tentative D call: TRBD1 (6 bases). The CDR3 runs 15 residues. Germline assignment: CDR1 SNHLY and CDR2 FYNNEI. Deletions cut 7 bases from V and 0 bases from J, with 13 bases between. The CDR3 bases are TGTGCCAGCATAGAACAGGGCAGCTCCTACAATGAGCAGTTCTTC. This codes for CASIEQGSSYNEQFF.

This clone showed up just a few times. The chain has TRBV4-2 and TRBJ1-4; TRBD1 matches at 10 bases. The V gene end was trimmed by 4 bases and the J gene end by 8 bases; junction bases not matched to a gene: 7. This CDR3 has 15 residues. Germline lookup yields CDR1 LGHNA and CDR2 YNFKEQ. The CDR3 loop reads CASSRAGTGDEKLFF. DNA of the CDR3: TGTGCCAGCAGCCGGGCCGGGACAGGGGACGAAAAACTGTTTTTT.

This clone appeared a few times. The genes are TRBV7-8 and TRBJ1-4; the match to TRBD1 covers 7 bases. Germline V gene lookup returns CDR1 SGHVS and CDR2 FQNEAQ. V was pared by 3 bases and J by 10 bases, with 8 bases of the junction left unmatched. This CDR3 has 14 amino acids. CDR3 protein: CASSFETGRGKLFF. The CDR3 nucleotides are TGTGCCAGCAGCTTCGAGACAGGGCGAGGAAAACTGTTTTTT.

The CDR3 loop reads CASAGQGNEQYF. The CDR3 DNA sequence: TGTGCCAGTGCGGGACAGGGAAACGAGCAGTACTTC. This chain connects TRBV28 to TRBJ2-7, with 9 positions matching TRBD1. The V segment lost 9 bases and the J segment 5 bases; nucleotides outside the gene matches: 5. The length of the CDR3 is 12 residues. Germline CDR1 and CDR2: MDHEN and SYDVKM. The full variable domain, with the rest looked up from reference TRBV28 and TRBJ2-7, is DVKVTQSSRYLVKRTGEKVFLECVQDMDHENMFWYRQDPGLGLRLIYFSYDVKMKEKGDIPEGYSVSREKKERFSLILESASTNQTSMYLCASAGQGNEQYFGPGTRLTVT.

This clone was recorded a few times. The genes are TRBV29-1 and TRBJ1-1, with D tentatively TRBD1 (6 bases). V was cut by 8 bases and J by 9 bases, with 13 bases left in between. Germline CDR1 reads SQVTM; CDR2 reads ANQGSEA. The CDR3 totals 10 residues. As DNA, the CDR3 is TGCAGCATCCAGGACAGTCAAGCTTTCTTT. This sequence encodes CSIQDSQAFF.

This clone showed up just a few times. CDR3 protein: CASKSDRGLTEAFF. The CDR3 coding sequence is TGTGCCAGTAAATCGGACAGGGGCCTTACTGAAGCTTTCTTT. This chain links TRBV19 with TRBJ1-1, with 9 nucleotides matching TRBD1. This CDR3 contains 14 residues. V was pared by 7 bases and J by 5 bases, with 8 bases of the junction left unmatched. Germline V gives CDR1 LNHDA, CDR2 SQIVND (reference sequence).

This clone was counted a few times. The chain combines TRBV7-9 with TRBJ2-1, with 11 nucleotides matching TRBD1. This CDR3 is 15 amino acids long. The J segment lost 9 bases and the V segment lost 1 base, leaving 5 bases of the junction unmatched. The germline V gene has CDR1 SEHNR and CDR2 FQNEAQ (reference sequence). CDR3 nucleotides: TGTGCCAGCAGCTTAGGGCGGACAGGGGGCAGTGAGCAGTTCTTC. This gives the protein CASSLGRTGGSEQFF.

The chain couples TRBV15 to TRBJ2-3, with D possibly TRBD2 on 5 matching bases. The V end was cut by 0 bases, the J end by 0 bases, with 7 bases between. Germline V gene lookup returns CDR1 LNHNV and CDR2 YYDKDF (reference sequence). This CDR3 contains 15 residues. The CDR3 sequence: CATSRDRTSTDTQYF. DNA of the CDR3: TGTGCCACCAGCAGAGACAGGACTAGCACAGATACGCAGTATTTT.

The chain has TRBV7-9 and TRBJ2-7, with D perhaps TRBD1 (5 bases). In germline, CDR1 is SEHNR, CDR2 FQNEAQ (reference sequence). Deletions cut 2 bases from V and 4 bases from J, with 18 bases between. The CDR3 contains 16 residues. The CDR3 sequence: CASSLTPDSSRYEQYF. The CDR3 DNA reads as TGTGCCAGCAGCTTAACCCCCGACAGTTCCCGATACGAGCAGTACTTC.

This clone was seen more than once but under ten times. The V and J genes are TRBV15 and TRBJ2-7, with 7 bases aligning to TRBD1. Germline V gene sequence: CDR1 LNHNV, CDR2 YYDKDF (reference sequence). This CDR3 contains 13 residues. With V trimmed by 6 bases and J by 0 bases, 2 bases remained unmatched. CDR3 DNA: TGTGCCACCAGGACAGGGACCTCCTACGAGCAGTACTTC. Protein sequence: CATRTGTSYEQYF.

This clone has just a few counts. The chain recombines TRBV4-3 with TRBJ2-1; D remains ambiguous. V was shortened by 7 bases and J by 2 bases, with 12 bases between the two germline ends. CDR1 is LGHNA and CDR2 is YSLEER in the germline V gene. The CDR3 consists of 14 residues. The CDR3 nucleotides are TGCGCCAGCAAGTCAGTAGCAACCTACAATGAGCAGTTCTTC. Protein sequence: CASKSVATYNEQFF.

This sequence joins TRBV6-5 and TRBJ1-6; perhaps TRBD1 as D (6 bases). Trimming removed 1 base from V and 7 bases from J, with 8 bases in between. The CDR3 runs 14 residues. The germline V gene has CDR1 MNHEY and CDR2 SVGAGI. CDR3 sequence (DNA): TGTGCCAGCAGTTACTGGCAGGGGAATTCACCCCTCCACTTT. This encodes CASSYWQGNSPLHF.

The rearrangement uses TRBV25-1 and TRBJ1-1; D remains ambiguous. V dropped 7 bases and J dropped 4 bases, with 19 bases sitting between them. Germline CDR1 is MGHDK and CDR2 is SYGVNS. The CDR3 has 15 residues. The CDR3 reads CASTDIDLRGTEAFF. The CDR3 nucleotides read TGTGCCAGCACCGATATAGACCTTCGGGGCACTGAAGCTTTCTTT. Supplemented by reference TRBV25-1 and TRBJ1-1, the full variable domain reads EADIYQTPRYLVIGTGKKITLECSQTMGHDKMYWYQQDPGMELHLIHYSYGVNSTEKGDLSSESTVSRIRTEHFPLTLESARPSHTSQYLCASTDIDLRGTEAFFGQGTRLTVV.

The chain has TRBV19 and TRBJ2-7; TRBD1 matches 9 bases. Germline CDR1 LNHDA, CDR2 SQIVND (reference sequence). The CDR3 extends over 13 amino acids. V trimming: 6 bases; J trimming: 3 bases; junction bases outside the gene matches: 3. The CDR3 here is CASRGTGLYEQYF. In DNA form, the CDR3 reads TGTGCCAGTAGGGGGACAGGGCTCTACGAGCAGTACTTC.

This chain joins TRBV28 and TRBJ1-2, with a weak D call TRBD1 (5 bases). V lost 5 bases to trimming and J lost 2 bases, with 6 bases between them. Germline assignment: CDR1 MDHEN and CDR2 SYDVKM. This CDR3 region has 12 residues. The CDR3 spells CASSRGNYGYTF. As DNA, the CDR3 is TGTGCCAGCAGTCGGGGGAACTATGGCTACACCTTC.

The rearrangement joins TRBV2 to TRBJ2-4; tentative D call: TRBD2 (5 bases). The length of the CDR3 is 14 residues. Deletions cut 8 bases from V and 6 bases from J, with 17 bases between. Germline values: CDR1 SNHLY, CDR2 FYNNEI. This CDR3 reads CASGRDTWGNIQYF. DNA of the CDR3: TGTGCCAGCGGGAGAGACACCTGGGGAAACATTCAGTACTTC.

CDR3 protein: CASREQGIGYTF. CDR3 nucleotide sequence: TGTGCCAGCAGAGAACAGGGAATTGGCTACACCTTC. The chain carries TRBV6-5 and TRBJ1-2; D might be TRBD1 (6 bases). The V and J ends lost 6 bases and 7 bases respectively, with 12 bases between them. In germline, CDR1 is MNHEY, CDR2 SVGAGI. The CDR3 has 12 residues.